The 5 T cell receptor beta chains in this list originate from one sample, sequenced in a study of T cell repertoires in cytomegalovirus infection. From the reads, TCRdb called clonotypes with MiXCR, one entry per CDR3 protein. The sample records 150,000 to 200,000 distinct CDR3 sequences, about an eighth being singletons. The sample taken for sequencing was PBMCs. Receptor source: a human donor in good health (CMV status not recorded). Some clones in this sample may be carry-over from other donors' samples.

In this sample, this clonotype turned up many times. The V and J genes are TRBV29-1 and TRBJ1-3; the D gene is possibly TRBD1 (5 bases). The CDR3 runs 14 residues. Trimming shortened V by 2 bases and J by 2 bases, and 10 bases separated the two germline ends. Looked up from germline, CDR1 is SQVTM and CDR2 is ANQGSEA. CDR3 loop: CSVESAGPGNTIYF. The CDR3 DNA reads TGCAGCGTTGAATCGGCAGGGCCTGGAAACACCATATATTTT.

This clonotype has at least ten counts. The rearrangement links TRBV5-8 to TRBJ1-4; D is ambiguous. Per the germline V gene, CDR1 is SGHTS and CDR2 is YDEGEE. Trimming left V 0 bases short and J 5 bases short, with 14 bases between. This CDR3 is 16 amino acids long. The CDR3 coding sequence is TGTGCCAGCAGCTTGGCAGGCCGGTTGGGGAATGAAAAACTGTTTTTT. Its protein is CASSLAGRLGNEKLFF.

Ten or more counts support this clonotype. This rearrangement joins TRBV28 to TRBJ2-1; no firm D call. Trimming pared 1 base from V and 3 bases from J, leaving 13 bases between. Germline V gene sequence: CDR1 MDHEN, CDR2 SYDVKM. The CDR3 covers 16 residues. CDR3 sequence reads: CASSLLRVGSYNEQFF. CDR3 in DNA: TGTGCCAGCAGTTTATTACGTGTAGGCAGCTACAATGAGCAGTTCTTC.

The CDR3 is CSASFRTGNQPQHF. Here the CDR3 DNA reads TGCAGTGCTTCTTTTAGGACGGGCAATCAGCCCCAGCATTTT. The chain carries TRBV20-1 and TRBJ1-5; unclear D gene. CDR1 DFQATT and CDR2 SNEGSKA come from the germline V gene (reference sequence). Trimming pared 5 bases from V and 2 bases from J, leaving 13 bases between. The CDR3 is made up of 14 amino acids.

Many counts were recorded for this clonotype. The V call is TRBV7-2, the J call TRBJ1-2; D remains ambiguous. The germline gives CDR1 SGHTA, CDR2 FQGNSA. The CDR3 totals 13 residues. V shed 7 bases and J shed 8 bases, with 17 bases lying between them. DNA for the CDR3: TGTGCCAGCATCATCCCGGGAGGGTCCGGCTACACCTTC. Translated: CASIIPGGSGYTF. Full variable domain (rest looked up from reference TRBV7-2 and TRBJ1-2): GAGVSQSPSNKVTEKGKDVELRCDPISGHTALYWYRQSLGQGLEFLIYFQGNSAPDKSGLPSDRFSAERTGGSVSTLTIQRTQQEDSAVYLCASIIPGGSGYTFGSGTRLTVV.